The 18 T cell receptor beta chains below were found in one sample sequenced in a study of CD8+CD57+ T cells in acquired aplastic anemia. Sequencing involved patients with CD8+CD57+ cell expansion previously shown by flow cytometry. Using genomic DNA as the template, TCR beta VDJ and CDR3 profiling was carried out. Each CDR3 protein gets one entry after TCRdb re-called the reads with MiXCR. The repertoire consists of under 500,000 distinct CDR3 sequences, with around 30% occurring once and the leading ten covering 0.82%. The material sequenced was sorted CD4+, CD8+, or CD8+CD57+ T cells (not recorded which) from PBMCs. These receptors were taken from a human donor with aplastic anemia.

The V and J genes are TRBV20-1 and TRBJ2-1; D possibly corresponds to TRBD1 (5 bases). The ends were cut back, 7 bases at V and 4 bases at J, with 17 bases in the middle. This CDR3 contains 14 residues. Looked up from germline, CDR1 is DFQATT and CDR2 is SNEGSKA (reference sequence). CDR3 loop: CSVLRAGLYNEQFF. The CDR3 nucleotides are TGCAGTGTTTTACGGGCAGGGCTTTACAATGAGCAGTTCTTC.

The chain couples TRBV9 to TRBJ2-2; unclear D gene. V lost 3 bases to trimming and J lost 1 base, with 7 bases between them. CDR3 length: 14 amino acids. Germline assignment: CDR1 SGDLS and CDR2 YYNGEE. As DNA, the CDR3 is TGTGCCAGCAGCGGGGTCCGGAACACCGGGGAGCTGTTTTTT. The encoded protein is CASSGVRNTGELFF.

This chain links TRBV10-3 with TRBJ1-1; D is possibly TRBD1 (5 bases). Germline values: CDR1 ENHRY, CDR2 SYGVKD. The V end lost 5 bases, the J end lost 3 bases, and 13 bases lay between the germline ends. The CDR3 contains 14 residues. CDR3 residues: CAISSGPDYTEAFF. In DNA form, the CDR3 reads TGTGCCATCAGTTCGGGGCCAGATTACACTGAAGCTTTCTTT.

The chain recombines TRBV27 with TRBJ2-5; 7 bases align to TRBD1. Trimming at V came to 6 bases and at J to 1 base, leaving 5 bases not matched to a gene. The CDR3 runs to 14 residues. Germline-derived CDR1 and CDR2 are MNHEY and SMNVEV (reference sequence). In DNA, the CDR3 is TGTGCCAGCAGAAAGACAGGGCTCCAAGAGACCCAGTACTTC. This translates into CASRKTGLQETQYF.

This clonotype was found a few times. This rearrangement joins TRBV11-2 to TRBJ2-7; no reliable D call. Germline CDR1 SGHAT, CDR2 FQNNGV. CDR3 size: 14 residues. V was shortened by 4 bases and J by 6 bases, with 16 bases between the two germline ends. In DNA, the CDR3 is TGTGCCAGCAGCTCCCCTCGTTCCAGGAGCGAGCAGTACTTC. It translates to CASSSPRSRSEQYF. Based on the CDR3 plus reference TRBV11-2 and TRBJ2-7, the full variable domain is EAGVAQSPRYKIIEKRQSVAFWCNPISGHATLYWYQQILGQGPKLLIQFQNNGVVDDSQLPKDRFSAERLKGVDSTLKIQPAKLEDSAVYLCASSSPRSRSEQYFGPGTRLTVT.

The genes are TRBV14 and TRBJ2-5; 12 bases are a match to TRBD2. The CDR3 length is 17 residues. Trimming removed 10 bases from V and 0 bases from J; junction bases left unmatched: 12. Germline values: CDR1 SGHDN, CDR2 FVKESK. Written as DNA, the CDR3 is TGTGCCACCAGTGATGTTCTAGCGGGAGGGCACCAAGAGACCCAGTACTTC. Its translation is CATSDVLAGGHQETQYF.

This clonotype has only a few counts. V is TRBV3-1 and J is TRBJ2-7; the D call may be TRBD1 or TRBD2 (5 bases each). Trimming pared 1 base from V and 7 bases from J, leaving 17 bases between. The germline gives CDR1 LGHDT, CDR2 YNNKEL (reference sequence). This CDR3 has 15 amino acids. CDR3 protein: CASSQGRTPIGEQYF. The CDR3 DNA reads TGTGCCAGCAGCCAAGGGAGGACACCCATTGGAGAGCAGTACTTC.

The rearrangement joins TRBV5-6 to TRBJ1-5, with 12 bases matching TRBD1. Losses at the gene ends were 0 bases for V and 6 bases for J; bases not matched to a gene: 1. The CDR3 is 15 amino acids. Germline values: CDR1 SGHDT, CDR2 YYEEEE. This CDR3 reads CASSLGDRGPQPQHF. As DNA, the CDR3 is TGTGCCAGCAGCTTGGGGGACAGGGGGCCTCAGCCCCAGCATTTT. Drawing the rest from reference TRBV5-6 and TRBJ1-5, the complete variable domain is DAGVTQSPTHLIKTRGQQVTLRCSPKSGHDTVSWYQQALGQGPQFIFQYYEEEERQRGNFPDRFSGHQFPNYSSELNVNALLLGDSALYLCASSLGDRGPQPQHFGDGTRLSIL.

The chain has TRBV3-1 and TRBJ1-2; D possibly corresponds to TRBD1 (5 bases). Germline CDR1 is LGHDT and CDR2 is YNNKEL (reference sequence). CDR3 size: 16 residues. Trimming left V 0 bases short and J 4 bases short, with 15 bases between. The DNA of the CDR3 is TGTGCCAGCAGCCAAGATATATGGGGGAAGGGCTATGGCTACACCTTC. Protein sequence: CASSQDIWGKGYGYTF.

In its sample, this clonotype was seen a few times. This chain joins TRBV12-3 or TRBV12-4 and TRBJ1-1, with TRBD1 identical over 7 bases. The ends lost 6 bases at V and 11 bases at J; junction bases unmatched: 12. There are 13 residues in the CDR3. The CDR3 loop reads CASSYTRGQEAFF. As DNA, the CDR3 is TGTGCCAGCAGCTACACGAGGGGGCAAGAGGCTTTCTTT.

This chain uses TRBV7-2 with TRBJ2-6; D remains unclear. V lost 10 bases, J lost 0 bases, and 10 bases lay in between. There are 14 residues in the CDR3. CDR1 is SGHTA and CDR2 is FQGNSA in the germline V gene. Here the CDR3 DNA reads TGTGCCACCAATAACCCCTCTGGGGCCAACGTCCTGACTTTC. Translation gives CATNNPSGANVLTF.

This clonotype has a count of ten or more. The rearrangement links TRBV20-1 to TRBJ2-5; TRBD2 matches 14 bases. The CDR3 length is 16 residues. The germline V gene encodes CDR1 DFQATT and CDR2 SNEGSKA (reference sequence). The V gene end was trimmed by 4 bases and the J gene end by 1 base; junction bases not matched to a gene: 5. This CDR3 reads CSATGTSGGVQETQYF. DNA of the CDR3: TGCAGTGCTACCGGGACTAGCGGGGGTGTCCAAGAGACCCAGTACTTC.

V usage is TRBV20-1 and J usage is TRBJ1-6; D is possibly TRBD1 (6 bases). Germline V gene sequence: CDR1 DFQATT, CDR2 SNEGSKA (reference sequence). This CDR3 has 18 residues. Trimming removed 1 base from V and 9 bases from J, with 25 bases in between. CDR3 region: CSARVTPGGGEFGSPLHF. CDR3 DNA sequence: TGCAGTGCTAGAGTCACCCCAGGAGGGGGGGAGTTTGGTTCACCCCTCCACTTT.

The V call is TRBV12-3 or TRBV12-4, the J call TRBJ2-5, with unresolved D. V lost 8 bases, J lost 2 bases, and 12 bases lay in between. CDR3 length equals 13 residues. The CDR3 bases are TGTGCCAGCCGCGCCGGAATGCAAGAGACCCAGTACTTC. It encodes CASRAGMQETQYF.

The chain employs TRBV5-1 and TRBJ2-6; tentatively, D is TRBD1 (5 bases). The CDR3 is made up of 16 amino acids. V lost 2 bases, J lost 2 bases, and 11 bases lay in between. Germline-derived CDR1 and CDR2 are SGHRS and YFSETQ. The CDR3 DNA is TGCGCCAGCAGCTTTAATTTAGGGGCTGGGGCCAACGTCCTGACTTTC. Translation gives CASSFNLGAGANVLTF.

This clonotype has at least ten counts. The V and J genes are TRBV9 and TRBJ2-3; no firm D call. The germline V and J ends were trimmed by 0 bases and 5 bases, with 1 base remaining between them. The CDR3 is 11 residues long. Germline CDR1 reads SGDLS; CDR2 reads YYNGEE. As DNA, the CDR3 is TGTGCCAGCAGCGTAGAAGATACGCAGTATTTT. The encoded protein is CASSVEDTQYF.

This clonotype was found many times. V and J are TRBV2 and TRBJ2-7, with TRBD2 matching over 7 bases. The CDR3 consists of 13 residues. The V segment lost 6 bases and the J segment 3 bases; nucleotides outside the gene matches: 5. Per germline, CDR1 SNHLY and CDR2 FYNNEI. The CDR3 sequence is CASSQERGYEQYF. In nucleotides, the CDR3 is TGTGCCAGCAGCCAGGAGCGGGGCTACGAGCAGTACTTC.

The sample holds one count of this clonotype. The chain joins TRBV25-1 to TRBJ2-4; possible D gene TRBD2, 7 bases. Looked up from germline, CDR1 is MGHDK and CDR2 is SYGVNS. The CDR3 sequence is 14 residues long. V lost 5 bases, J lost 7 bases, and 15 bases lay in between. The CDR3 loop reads CASSLTGRGNIQYF. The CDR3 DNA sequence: TGTGCCAGCAGTCTTACAGGGAGGGGGAACATTCAGTACTTC. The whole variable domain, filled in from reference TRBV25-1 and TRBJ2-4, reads EADIYQTPRYLVIGTGKKITLECSQTMGHDKMYWYQQDPGMELHLIHYSYGVNSTEKGDLSSESTVSRIRTEHFPLTLESARPSHTSQYLCASSLTGRGNIQYFGAGTRLSVL.